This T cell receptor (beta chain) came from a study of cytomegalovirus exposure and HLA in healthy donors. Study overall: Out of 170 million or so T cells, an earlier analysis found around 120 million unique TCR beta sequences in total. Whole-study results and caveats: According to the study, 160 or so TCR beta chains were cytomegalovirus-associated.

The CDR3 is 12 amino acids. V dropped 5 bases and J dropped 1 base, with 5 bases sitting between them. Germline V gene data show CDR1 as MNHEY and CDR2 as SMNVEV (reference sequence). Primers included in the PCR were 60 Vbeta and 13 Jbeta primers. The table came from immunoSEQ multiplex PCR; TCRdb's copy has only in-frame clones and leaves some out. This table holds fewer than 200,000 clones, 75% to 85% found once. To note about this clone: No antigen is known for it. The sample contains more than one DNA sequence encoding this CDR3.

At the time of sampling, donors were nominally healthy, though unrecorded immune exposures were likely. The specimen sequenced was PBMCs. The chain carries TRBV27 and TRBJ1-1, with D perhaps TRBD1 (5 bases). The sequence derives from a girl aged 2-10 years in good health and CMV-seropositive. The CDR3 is CASSRGNTEAFF. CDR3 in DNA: TGTGCCAGCAGTAGGGGGAACACTGAAGCTTTCTTT.